Listed here is a single T cell receptor (beta chain). This sample is part of a study of blood T cell repertoires in COVID-19. Turning to the study itself: COVID-19 samples, acute and convalescent, were from the United States, Italy and Spain. The cDNA or gDNA used as material had been derived from T cells, B-cell-depleted T cells, or PBMCs.

Per the original methods: Nucleated cell counts were estimated from reference gene primer amplification. Clones were sequenced by immunoSEQ multiplex PCR, and TCRdb holds only the in-frame ones, with some missing. V and J calls and clone size are copied from that table; D and trimming were computed from the DNA. The table shows more than 300,000 clones, with 83% occurring only once. The CDR3 is 15 residues long. Trimming cost V 5 bases and J 4 bases; bases outside gene matches: 7. Germline loops: CDR1 MNHEY, CDR2 SVGAGI. The source of this sequence is a woman aged 50 to 65 with acute or convalescent COVID-19. Sequenced sample: peripheral blood. The chain couples TRBV6-5 to TRBJ2-7; 11 nucleotides align to TRBD1. The CDR3 here is CASSPLGTGGYEQYV. For the CDR3, the DNA is TGTGCCAGCAGTCCATTGGGGACAGGGGGTTACGAGCAGTACGTC.